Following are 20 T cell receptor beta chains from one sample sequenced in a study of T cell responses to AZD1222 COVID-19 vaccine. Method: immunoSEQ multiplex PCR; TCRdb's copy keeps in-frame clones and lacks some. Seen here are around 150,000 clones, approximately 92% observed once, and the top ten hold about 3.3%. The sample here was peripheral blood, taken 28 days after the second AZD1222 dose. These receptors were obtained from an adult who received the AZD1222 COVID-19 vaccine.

CDR3 nucleotides: TGTGCCAGCAGACTCGGGACTAGTGTCGGGGAGCTGTTTTTT. The encoded protein is CASRLGTSVGELFF. This chain joins TRBV6-5 and TRBJ2-2; 8 bases match TRBD2. This CDR3 comprises 14 residues. Germline V CDR1 and CDR2: MNHEY, SVGAGI. Trimming took 6 bases from V and 7 from J; bases not matched to a gene: 7.

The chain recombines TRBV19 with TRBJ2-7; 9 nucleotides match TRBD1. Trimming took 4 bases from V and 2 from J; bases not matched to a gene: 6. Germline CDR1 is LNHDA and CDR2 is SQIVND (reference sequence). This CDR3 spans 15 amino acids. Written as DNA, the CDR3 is TGTGCCAGTAGTACCCAGACAGGGGGGGCCTACGAGCAGTACTTC. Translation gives CASSTQTGGAYEQYF.

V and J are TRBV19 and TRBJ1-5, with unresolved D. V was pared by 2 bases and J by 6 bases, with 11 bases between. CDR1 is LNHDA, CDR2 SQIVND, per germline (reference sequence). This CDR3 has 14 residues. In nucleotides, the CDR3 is TGTGCCAGTAGTATAAGTAGGTATGGTCAGCCCCAGCATTTT. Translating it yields CASSISRYGQPQHF. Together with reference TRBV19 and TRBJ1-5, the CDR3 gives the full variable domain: DGGITQSPKYLFRKEGQNVTLSCEQNLNHDAMYWYRQDPGQGLRLIYYSQIVNDFQKGDIAEGYSVSREKKESFPLTVTSAQKNPTAFYLCASSISRYGQPQHFGDGTRLSIL.

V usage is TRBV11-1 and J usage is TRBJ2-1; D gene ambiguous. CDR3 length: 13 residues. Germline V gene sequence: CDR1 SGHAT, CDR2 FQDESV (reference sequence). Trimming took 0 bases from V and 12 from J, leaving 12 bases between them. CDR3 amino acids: CASSLAWRDRQFF. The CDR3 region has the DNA TGTGCCAGCAGCTTAGCGTGGCGAGACCGGCAGTTCTTC.

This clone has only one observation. This CDR3 is CASSLALQNTEAFF. DNA for the CDR3: TGTGCCAGCTCACTGGCACTTCAGAACACTGAAGCTTTCTTT. The V and J genes are TRBV18 and TRBJ1-1, with no clear D. CDR3 length equals 14 residues. The V gene lost 4 bases and the J gene lost 1 base, with 10 bases spanning the gap. Germline V gene sequence: CDR1 KGHSH, CDR2 LQKENI.

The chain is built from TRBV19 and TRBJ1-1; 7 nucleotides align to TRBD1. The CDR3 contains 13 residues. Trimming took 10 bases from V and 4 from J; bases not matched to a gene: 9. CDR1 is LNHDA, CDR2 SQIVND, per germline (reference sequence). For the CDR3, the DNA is TGTGCCACCCGACAGGGACCCCCCACTGAAGCTTTCTTT. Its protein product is CATRQGPPTEAFF.

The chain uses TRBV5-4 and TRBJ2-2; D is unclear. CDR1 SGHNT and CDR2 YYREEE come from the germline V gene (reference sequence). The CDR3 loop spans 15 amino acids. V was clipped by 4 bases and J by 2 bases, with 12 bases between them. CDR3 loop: CASSPDGGNTGELFF. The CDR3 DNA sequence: TGTGCCAGCAGCCCAGATGGTGGTAACACCGGGGAGCTGTTTTTT.

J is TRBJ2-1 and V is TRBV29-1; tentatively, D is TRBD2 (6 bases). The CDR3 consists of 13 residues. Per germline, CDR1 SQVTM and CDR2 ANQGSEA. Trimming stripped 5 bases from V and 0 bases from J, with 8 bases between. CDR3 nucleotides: TGCAGCGTTAGACTAGACTCCTACAATGAGCAGTTCTTC. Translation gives CSVRLDSYNEQFF.

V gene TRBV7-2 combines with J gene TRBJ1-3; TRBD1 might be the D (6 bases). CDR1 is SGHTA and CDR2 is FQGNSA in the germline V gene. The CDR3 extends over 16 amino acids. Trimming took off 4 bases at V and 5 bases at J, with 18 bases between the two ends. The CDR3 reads CASSSTGAGGRNTIYF. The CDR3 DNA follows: TGTGCCAGCAGCTCCACGGGGGCGGGGGGCAGAAACACCATATATTTT. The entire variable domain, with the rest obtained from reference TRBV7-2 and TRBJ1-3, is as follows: GAGVSQSPSNKVTEKGKDVELRCDPISGHTALYWYRQSLGQGLEFLIYFQGNSAPDKSGLPSDRFSAERTGGSVSTLTIQRTQQEDSAVYLCASSSTGAGGRNTIYFGEGSWLTVV.

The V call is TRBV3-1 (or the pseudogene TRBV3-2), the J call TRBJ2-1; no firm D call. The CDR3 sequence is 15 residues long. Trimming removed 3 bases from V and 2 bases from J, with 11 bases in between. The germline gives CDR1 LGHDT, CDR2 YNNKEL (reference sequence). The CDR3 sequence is CASSQATLTYNEQFF. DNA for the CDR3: TGTGCCAGCAGCCAGGCGACCCTTACCTACAATGAGCAGTTCTTC.

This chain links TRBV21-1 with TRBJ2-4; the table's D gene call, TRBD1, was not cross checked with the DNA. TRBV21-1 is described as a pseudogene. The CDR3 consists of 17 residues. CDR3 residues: CASSTSHRGLAKNIQYF. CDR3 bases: TGTGCCAGCAGCACCTCTCACAGGGGGCTTGCCAAAAACATTCAGTACTTC.

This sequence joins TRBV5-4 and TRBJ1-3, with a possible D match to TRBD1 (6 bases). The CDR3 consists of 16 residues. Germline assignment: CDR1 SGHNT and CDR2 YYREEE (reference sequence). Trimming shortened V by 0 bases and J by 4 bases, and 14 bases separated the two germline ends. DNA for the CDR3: TGTGCCAGCAGCTTGGCCCAGGACAGTCGGGGAAACACCATATATTTT. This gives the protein CASSLAQDSRGNTIYF. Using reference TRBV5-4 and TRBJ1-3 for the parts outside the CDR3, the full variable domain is ETGVTQSPTHLIKTRGQQVTLRCSSQSGHNTVSWYQQALGQGPQFIFQYYREEENGRGNFPPRFSGLQFPNYSSELNVNALELDDSALYLCASSLAQDSRGNTIYFGEGSWLTVV.

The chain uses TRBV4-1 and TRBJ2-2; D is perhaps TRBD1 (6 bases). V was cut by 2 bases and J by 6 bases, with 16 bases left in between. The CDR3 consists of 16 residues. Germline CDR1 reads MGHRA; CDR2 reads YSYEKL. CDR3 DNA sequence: TGCGCCAGCAGCCAACACCTGGCCAGGGGACCCGGGGAGCTGTTTTTT. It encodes CASSQHLARGPGELFF.

CDR3 in DNA: TGTGCCAGCAGCTTGGTGGGACTAGCTTCCAGTGAGCAGTTCTTC. As protein: CASSLVGLASSEQFF. This chain joins TRBV5-6 and TRBJ2-1; 9 positions match TRBD2. The CDR3 contains 15 residues. CDR1 and CDR2 from the germline V gene are SGHDT and YYEEEE. V was clipped by 0 bases and J by 9 bases; unmatched bases: 7.

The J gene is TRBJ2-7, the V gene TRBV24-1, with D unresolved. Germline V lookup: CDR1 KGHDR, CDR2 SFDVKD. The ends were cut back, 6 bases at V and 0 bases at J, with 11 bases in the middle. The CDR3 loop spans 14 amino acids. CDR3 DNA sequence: TGTGCCACCAGTCCGACAAAAAGCTCCTACGAGCAGTACTTC. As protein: CATSPTKSSYEQYF.

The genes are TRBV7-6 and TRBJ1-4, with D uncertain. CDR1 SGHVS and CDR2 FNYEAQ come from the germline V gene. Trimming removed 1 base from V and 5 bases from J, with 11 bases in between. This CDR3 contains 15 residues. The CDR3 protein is CASSLDGPGNEKLFF. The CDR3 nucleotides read TGTGCCAGCAGCTTAGATGGGCCGGGGAATGAAAAACTGTTTTTT. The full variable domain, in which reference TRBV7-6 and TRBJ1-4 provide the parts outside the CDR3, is GAGVSQSPRYKVTKRGQDVALRCDPISGHVSLYWYRQALGQGPEFLTYFNYEAQQDKSGLPNDRFSAERPEGSISTLTIQRTEQRDSAMYRCASSLDGPGNEKLFFGSGTQLSVL.

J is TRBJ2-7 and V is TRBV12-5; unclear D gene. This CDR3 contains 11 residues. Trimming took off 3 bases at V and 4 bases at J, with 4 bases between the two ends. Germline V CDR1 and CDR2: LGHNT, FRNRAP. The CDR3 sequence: CASGFGYEQYF. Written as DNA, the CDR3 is TGTGCTAGTGGTTTCGGTTACGAGCAGTACTTC.

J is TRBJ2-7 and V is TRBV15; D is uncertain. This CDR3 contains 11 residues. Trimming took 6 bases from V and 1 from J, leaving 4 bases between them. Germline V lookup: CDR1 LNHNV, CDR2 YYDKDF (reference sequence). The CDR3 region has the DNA TGTGCCACCAGGGGGTCCTACGAGCAGTACTTC. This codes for CATRGSYEQYF.

In DNA, the CDR3 is TGTGCCAGCAGCCACCGCGGGACTAGCGGCGGGAATACGCAGTATTTT. This gives the protein CASSHRGTSGGNTQYF. The chain couples TRBV4-2 to TRBJ2-3, with 11 bases identical to TRBD2. The germline V gene encodes CDR1 LGHNA and CDR2 YNFKEQ. Germline trimming cut 3 bases from V and 7 bases from J; bases unmatched to any gene: 9. This CDR3 spans 16 amino acids.

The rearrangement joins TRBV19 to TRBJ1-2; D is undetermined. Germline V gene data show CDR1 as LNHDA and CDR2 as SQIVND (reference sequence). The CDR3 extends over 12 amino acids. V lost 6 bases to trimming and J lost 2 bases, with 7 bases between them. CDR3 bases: TGTGCCAGTAGGGGGTTAAACTATGGCTACACCTTC. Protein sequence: CASRGLNYGYTF.